This T cell receptor beta chain stems from a study of shared clonotypes between healthy human individuals. The CDR3 contains 13 residues. Germline CDR1 is SGHTA and CDR2 is FQGNSA. The ends were cut back, 1 base at V and 4 bases at J, with 7 bases in the middle. Generated by immunoSEQ multiplex PCR, the TCRdb table keeps only in-frame clones and is missing some. This table holds around 1.4 million clones, 98% found once. What was sequenced was naive CD4+ T cells sorted from blood. Indicated subset: CD45RA+ positively selected. The TCR comes from a man in his thirties or forties in good health. The chain uses TRBV7-2 and TRBJ1-2; tentatively, D is TRBD1 (6 bases). The CDR3 region is CASSLEGGYGYTF. The CDR3 DNA is TGTGCCAGCAGCTTAGAAGGGGGCTATGGCTACACCTTC. Drawing the rest from reference TRBV7-2 and TRBJ1-2, the complete variable domain is GAGVSQSPSNKVTEKGKDVELRCDPISGHTALYWYRQSLGQGLEFLIYFQGNSAPDKSGLPSDRFSAERTGGSVSTLTIQRTQQEDSAVYLCASSLEGGYGYTFGSGTRLTVV.